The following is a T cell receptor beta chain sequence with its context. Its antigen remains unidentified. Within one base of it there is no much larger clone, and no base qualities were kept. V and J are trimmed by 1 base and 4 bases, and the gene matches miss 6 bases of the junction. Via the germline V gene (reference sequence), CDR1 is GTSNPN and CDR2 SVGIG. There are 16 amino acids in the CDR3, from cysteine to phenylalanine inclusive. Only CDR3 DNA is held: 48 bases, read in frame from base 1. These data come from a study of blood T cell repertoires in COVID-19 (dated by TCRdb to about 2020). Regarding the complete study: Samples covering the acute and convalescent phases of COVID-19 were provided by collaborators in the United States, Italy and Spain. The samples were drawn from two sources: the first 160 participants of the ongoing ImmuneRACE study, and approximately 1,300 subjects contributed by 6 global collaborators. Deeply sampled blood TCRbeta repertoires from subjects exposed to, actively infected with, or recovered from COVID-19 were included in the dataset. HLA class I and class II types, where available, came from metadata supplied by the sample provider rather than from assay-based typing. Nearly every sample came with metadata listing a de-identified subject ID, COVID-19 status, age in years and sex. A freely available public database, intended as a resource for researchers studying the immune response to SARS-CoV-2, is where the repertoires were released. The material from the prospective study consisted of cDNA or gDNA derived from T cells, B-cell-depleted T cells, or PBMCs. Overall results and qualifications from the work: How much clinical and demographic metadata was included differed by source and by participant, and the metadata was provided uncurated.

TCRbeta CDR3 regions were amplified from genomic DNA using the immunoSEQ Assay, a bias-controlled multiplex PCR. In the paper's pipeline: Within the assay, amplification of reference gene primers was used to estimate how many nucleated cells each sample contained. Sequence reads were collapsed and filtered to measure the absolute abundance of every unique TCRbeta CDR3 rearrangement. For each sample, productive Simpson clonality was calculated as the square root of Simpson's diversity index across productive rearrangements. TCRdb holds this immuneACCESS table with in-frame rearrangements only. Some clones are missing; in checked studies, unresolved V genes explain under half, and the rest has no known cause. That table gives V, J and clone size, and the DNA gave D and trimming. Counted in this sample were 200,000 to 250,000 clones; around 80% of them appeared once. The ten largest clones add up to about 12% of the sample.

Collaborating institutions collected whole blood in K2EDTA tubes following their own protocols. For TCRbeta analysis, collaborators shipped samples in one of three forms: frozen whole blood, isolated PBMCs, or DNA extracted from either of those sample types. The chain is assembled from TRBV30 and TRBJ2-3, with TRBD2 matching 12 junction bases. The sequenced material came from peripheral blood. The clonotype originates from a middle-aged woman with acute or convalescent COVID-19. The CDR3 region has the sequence CAWSDDWTSGADTQYF. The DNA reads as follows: TGTGCCTGGAGTGATGACTGGACTAGCGGGGCAGATACGCAGTATTTT.